This TCR beta chain was captured in a study of blood T cell repertoires in COVID-19. Study context: Whether acute or convalescent, the COVID-19 samples came from the United States, Italy and Spain.

Authors' processing steps: Reference gene primer amplification gave nucleated cell count estimates. Assay: immunoSEQ multiplex PCR; the TCRdb copy retains only in-frame clones and omits some. That table supplies the V and J calls and clone size; D and trimming were determined from the DNA. The sample gives just under 85,000 clones, over 70% of which show up once; about a sixth is in the top ten. The count of this clone is one. Trimming shortened V by 6 bases and J by 6 bases, and 18 bases separated the two germline ends. Germline V lookup: CDR1 MNHEY, CDR2 SVGAGI. CDR3 size: 14 residues. The gene calls are TRBV6-5 and TRBJ2-7; perhaps TRBD2 as D (6 bases). This TCR came from a woman between 55 and 75 years old with acute or convalescent COVID-19. The sample comprised peripheral blood. CDR3 sequence (DNA): TGTGCCAGCAGGGATCCGGGACTGGGTCTCGAGCAGTACTTC. Encoded protein: CASRDPGLGLEQYF.